This T cell receptor (beta chain) was documented in a study of cytomegalovirus exposure and HLA in healthy donors (dated by TCRdb to 2015 to 2018). About the study as a whole: In an earlier analysis of 550 to 750 of the donors, approximately 300 Gb of sequence data and 90 million to 120 million unique TCR beta sequences from roughly 180 million T cells were reported. Approximately 300 gigabases of sequencing data and 70 million to 100 million unique TCR sequences made up an early release that covered several hundred HLA-typed donors. The genetic ancestry cluster associated with self-reported Caucasian donors included 81% of the roughly 400 genotyped donors. The study was designed to test whether signatures of past pathogen exposure could be identified by cataloging public T cell receptors. The study profiled the T cell repertoires of under 850 subjects by immunosequencing and related them to cytomegalovirus serostatus. Along with the roughly 670-subject first cohort, a separate validation cohort of approximately 110 different subjects was used. To predict cytomegalovirus infection status, the study combined high-throughput TCR immunosequencing, statistical association of individual TCRs with disease status, and machine learning. A later analysis re-analyzed previously published TCR beta repertoires from 660 or so donors and added high-resolution HLA genotyping to study TCR occurrence patterns. Rather than using new phenotypic data, the later analysis identified candidate immune exposures from TCR beta sequences and from how often those sequences occurred across donors. In an earlier analysis of about 590 of the donors, high-throughput TCR beta sequencing was used to judge whether each TCR beta V gene segment behaved as functional or pseudogenic. Donor age, sex, ethnicity and CMV serostatus were compiled alongside the repertoire data. In a later genetic analysis, genome-wide SNP genotypes for about three fifths of the 666 donors were used, and that subset was treated as a discovery cohort. Every repertoire in the discovery cohort had been generated on one and the same sequencing platform. Class I and class II HLA loci were covered by the typing at four-digit resolution. Typing coverage differed by locus: A, B, C, DRB1 and DQB1 were typed in about 620-640 donors, DQA1 in about 550, DPA1 in 600 to 610, and DPB1 in about 450. Four or five DR-DQ haplotypes were handled as single units for association and clustering because linkage in the cohort was strong. On average, approximately 250,000 unique TCR beta nucleotide sequences were sequenced per donor among 398 genotyped donors of the cohort, with roughly 20% of those sequences being non-productive.

Worth noting for this clone: Its target antigen remains unknown. There are no base qualities to consult, and no much larger clone falls within one base.

Overall results and qualifications from the work: A later analysis found that TCR association rates varied across HLA loci, with DRB1 alleles showing the most associated TCRs and HLA-C alleles the fewest. Sequencing depth was assumed to be roughly uniform across donors in the presence/absence analyses, though that assumption may not hold. Compared with equally common non-associated chains, HLA-associated TCR beta chains in a later analysis were more clonally expanded and had lower generation probabilities. A later analysis found that most CMV-associated TCR beta chains appeared HLA-restricted, with HLA associations seemingly driven largely by CMV exposure. A later genetic analysis reported fewer N-insertions in productive TCRs among donors in an Asian-associated ancestry cluster than the roughly 620-donor mean. Specific HLA alleles were associated with over 15,000 TCR beta sequences at a false discovery rate of 0.05 in a later analysis. A further reported finding was that TCR beta sequences accurately predicted the HLA-A and HLA-B alleles for most subjects in the first cohort. The study gave a list of some 150 TCR beta chains associated with cytomegalovirus. A later genetic analysis associated a missense DCLRE1C variant with V-gene and J-gene trimming of TCR beta chains, and an independent cohort replicated the association. Because HLA typing was unavailable for some donors at each locus, only the typed subset was used in association tests. In this cohort, only TCR beta chains were sequenced, and detectable features were limited by the absence of alpha or paired-chain data. For the cohort, immune exposure information was limited to CMV serostatus. Correlated functional status among segregating V segments might be attributable to linkage disequilibrium, but an unknown experimental factor could not be ruled out. A cluster of highly shared sequence variants was judged likely to represent a technical artifact of the sequencing pipeline. The authors suggested that the approach could potentially be extended to other disease states and immunological phenotypes. The earlier analysis of 450 to 700 of the donors excluded some 15 rarely observed V segments, including chromosome 9 orphons, because counts were too low. An earlier analysis of around 500 of the donors showed that most TCR beta V segments appeared in productive rearrangements either about 90% or about 30% of the time, which broadly matched IMGT annotations. In vitro tests confirmed that a few of the cytomegalovirus-associated TCR beta chains recognize cytomegalovirus antigens. When HLA alleles, especially DR and DQ, strongly co-occurred, TCR associations were difficult to assign to individual alleles. Cytomegalovirus status was reported to be diagnosed by the classifier with high specificity and sensitivity in both the original and validation cohorts. Most TCR sequences were seen in very few donors, while some public TCRs were found in many individuals. Some IMGT-functional V segments, including TRBV6-2 and TRBV6-3, could not be distinguished by the 87-base-pair reads and were therefore excluded. In a later analysis, several top co-occurrence clusters were reported to appear linked to parvovirus B19, influenza, CMV and Epstein-Barr virus.

Library preparation employed the immunoSEQ multiplex PCR assay. The multiplex PCR relied on a mix of 60 forward primers for TCR Vbeta segments and 13 reverse primers for TCR Jbeta segments. Amplification of the CDR3 region of rearranged TCR beta genes was performed with a multiplex PCR assay on genomic DNA. The amplified TCR beta libraries were sequenced on the Illumina HiSeq System as 87-base-pair reads. On the authors' methods: A later analysis counted 65 million to 90 million unique TCR beta chains across the roughly 700 repertoires, and 9.5 million to 11 million of these chains were shared by at least two donors. To remove PCR and sequencing errors, raw reads were error-corrected and collapsed into unique sequences using a nearest-neighbor algorithm that merged closely related sequences. Alignment of CDR3 sequences to IMGT reference sequences was used to assign V, D and J gene segments. For a sequence to be retained, a match of at least six nucleotides was required to both a V gene segment and a J gene segment. A rearrangement counted as productive if the CDR3 had no stop codons and remained in frame with V and J, and every other rearrangement counted as non-productive. CDR3 was defined by IMGT convention, running from the second conserved V-encoded cysteine to the conserved J-encoded phenylalanine. The earlier analysis of a few hundred of the donors excluded sequences that lacked an unambiguous match to a single V gene segment. In an earlier analysis of around 590 of the donors, a V segment was called functional when productive rearrangements were above 56.7%, and segregating when the standard deviation between donors exceeded 5%. To diagnose cytomegalovirus status from the catalog of TCR beta chain sequences, a statistical classification framework was built. In a later analysis, TCR nucleotide sequences were compared against IMGT/GENE-DB human TR gene sequences so that V and J genes could be assigned. Using the TCRdist pipeline, a later analysis assigned CDR3 sequences along with most-parsimonious VDJ recombination scenarios. A later analysis defined each TCR beta chain by its CDR3 amino acid sequence plus V-gene family, and excluded reads lacking a unique V-gene family. A later analysis removed several hundred highly shared, low-generation-probability nucleotide sequences to deal with suspected cross-contamination and a sequencing artifact. A later analysis calculated a clonal expansion index for each public chain from normalized within-repertoire ranks of inferred template counts. In a later analysis, generation probabilities were computed using a VDJ recombination model fitted to out-of-frame rearrangements, and the results were checked against IGoR. In a later analysis, hypergeometric tests were used to score TCR-TCR, TCR-HLA and TCR-CMV co-occurrence, with a repertoire-size bias correction applied to TCR pairs. False discovery rates were estimated in a later analysis by permuting HLA or CMV assignments 20 times. In a later analysis, co-occurring TCRs were grouped with DBSCAN, and TCRdist sequence similarity was added when clustering was performed within HLA-allele-positive subsets. Co-occurrence clustering excluded repertoires with fewer than 30,000 or more than 120,000 public chains, plus five with anomalous nucleotide sharing. The clones in this table, taken by TCRdb from immuneACCESS, are in-frame only. Not every clone is retained; where verified, under half of the shortfall comes from an unresolved V gene, and the cause of the rest is unknown. V and J calls and clone size follow that table, whereas D and trimming were derived from the DNA. The sample includes about 99,000 clones, with around 73% observed a single time. Jointly, the top ten make up more than 1.5% of the sample.

In total, 600 or so healthy bone marrow donors made up the cohort. Cohort members were all nominally healthy when sampled, although unrecorded immune exposures were likely present. The donor tested CMV seronegative, placing the donor among the roughly 350 seronegative members of the cohort. A peripheral blood sample was collected from each donor, and TCR beta sequencing was performed on peripheral blood mononuclear cells. The Qiagen DNeasy Blood Extraction Kit was used to extract genomic DNA from the blood cell samples. According to the germline V gene (reference sequence), CDR1 reads LNHNV and CDR2 reads YYDKDF. Ends trimmed: V by 8 bases, J by 6 bases; bases unmatched to a gene: 6. Including the terminal cysteine and phenylalanine, the CDR3 comprises 13 residues. The sequence is cut down to CDR3 DNA, 39 bases in frame from base 1.

Sequenced sample: PBMCs. The receptor was derived from a woman between 40 and 50 years old in good health and CMV-seronegative. The chain uses TRBV15 and TRBJ2-1; 8 nucleotides in the junction match TRBD2. CDR3 sequence: CATHLGTSNEQFF. At the DNA level, the sequence is TGTGCCACCCACCTCGGGACTAGCAATGAGCAGTTCTTC.